These T cell receptor beta chains were read from a single sample in a study of T cells in Graves' hyperthyroidism and ophthalmopathy. Via MiXCR, TCRdb re-called the multiplex PCR reads, giving one row per CDR3 protein. This table holds about 260,000 distinct CDR3 sequences, approximately 23% found once. Source material: blood. The receptors derive from a man under 40 with Graves' ophthalmopathy. Both conserved end residues are part of each CDR3.

J gene | CDR3 length | V gene | CDR3 protein
TRBJ1-5 | 14 | TRBV10-3 | CAAGVGDSHQPQHF
TRBJ2-7 | 14 | TRBV13 | CASSLFQRKYEQYF
TRBJ1-4 | 14 | TRBV25-1 | CASSDERVTEKLFF
TRBJ1-6 | 16 | TRBV19 | CASSINRDRHNSPLHF
TRBJ2-1 | 12 | TRBV5-1 | CASSLNGNEQFF
TRBJ2-2 | 16 | TRBV5-1 | CASSQPGQAGTGELFF
TRBJ2-7 | 17 | TRBV27 | CASGKIQGAAYSYEQYF
TRBJ1-3 | 14 | TRBV20-1 | CSARGHGNVNTIYF
TRBJ1-3 | 15 | TRBV28 | CASSFEGGSGNTIYF
TRBJ2-1 | 14 | TRBV27 | CASSLSQLANEQFF
TRBJ2-5 | 13 | TRBV10-1 | CAARGWTEETQYF
TRBJ2-3 | 16 | TRBV5-1 | CASSFQERGSTDTQYF
TRBJ2-1 | 13 | TRBV7-2 | CASSLGPRRGQFF
TRBJ2-7 | 15 | TRBV5-1 | CASSLVGTGLGEQYF
TRBJ2-3 | 16 | TRBV11-2 | CASSSWTSGPTDTQYF
TRBJ2-7 | 14 | TRBV7-2 | CASSLGATTSEQYF
TRBJ2-7 | 14 | TRBV4-2 | CASSQGLGDYEQYF
TRBJ2-1 | 14 | TRBV30 | CAWSVAGGYNEQFF
TRBJ2-3 | 15 | TRBV7-3 | CASSVGGGSTDTQYF
TRBJ1-5 | 16 | TRBV6-1 | CASSDLYREGNQPQHF
TRBJ2-7 | 15 | TRBV18 | CASSPPGGSSYEQYF
TRBJ1-3 | 13 | TRBV10-3 | CANLEAPGNTIYF
TRBJ1-1 | 14 | TRBV7-6 | CASSPRQGDTEAFF
TRBJ2-2 | 14 | TRBV12-3/TRBV12-4 | CASRRGQDTGELFF
TRBJ1-2 | 14 | TRBV12-5 | CASGPFGLNYGYTF
TRBJ1-1 | 12 | TRBV5-8 | CASSSVLTEAFF
TRBJ1-1 | 14 | TRBV2 | CASSWTELNTEAFF
TRBJ2-1 | 16 | TRBV7-3 | CASSNRREGMSNEQFF
TRBJ2-1 | 16 | TRBV9 | CASSVEVAGGQSEQFF
TRBJ2-3 | 15 | TRBV4-2 | CASSRHSGSGDTQYF
TRBJ2-2 | 16 | TRBV11-2 | CASSLGLAVNTGELFF
TRBJ2-7 | 14 | TRBV5-1 | CASSLLVAGYEQYF
TRBJ2-1 | 15 | TRBV10-3 | CAISVEGVPYNEQFF
TRBJ2-2 | 16 | TRBV5-5 | CASSPRWNMNTGELFF
TRBJ2-1 | 13 | TRBV28 | CASSLRVNNEQFF
TRBJ2-6 | 16 | TRBV10-2 | CASSGKMYSGANVLTF
TRBJ2-7 | 13 | TRBV6-1 | CASVAGGIYEQYF
TRBJ2-7 | 15 | TRBV20-1 | CSARDPTRQGYEQYF
TRBJ2-2 | 14 | TRBV7-9 | CASSFLPDTGELFF
TRBJ2-1 | 16 | TRBV27 | CASSLRQGVSYNEQFF
TRBJ2-3 | 14 | TRBV7-9 | CASSLGQASSTQYF
TRBJ1-6 | 12 | TRBV24-1 | CATSSGNSPLHF
TRBJ1-3 | 15 | TRBV28 | CASSNPRGSGNTIYF
TRBJ2-2 | 15 | TRBV19 | CASSIGTGRTGELFF
TRBJ2-3 | 14 | TRBV5-1 | CASSRGGVTDTQYF
TRBJ2-1 | 12 | TRBV12-3/TRBV12-4 | CASMWENDEQFF
TRBJ2-5 | 17 | TRBV27 | CASSPTGGRGLQETQYF
TRBJ2-7 | 17 | TRBV28 | CASDPGLAGGETYEQYF
TRBJ2-5 | 15 | TRBV11-3 | CASSPGQNPSETQYF
TRBJ2-5 | 16 | TRBV28 | CASSLGDAGGRETQYF